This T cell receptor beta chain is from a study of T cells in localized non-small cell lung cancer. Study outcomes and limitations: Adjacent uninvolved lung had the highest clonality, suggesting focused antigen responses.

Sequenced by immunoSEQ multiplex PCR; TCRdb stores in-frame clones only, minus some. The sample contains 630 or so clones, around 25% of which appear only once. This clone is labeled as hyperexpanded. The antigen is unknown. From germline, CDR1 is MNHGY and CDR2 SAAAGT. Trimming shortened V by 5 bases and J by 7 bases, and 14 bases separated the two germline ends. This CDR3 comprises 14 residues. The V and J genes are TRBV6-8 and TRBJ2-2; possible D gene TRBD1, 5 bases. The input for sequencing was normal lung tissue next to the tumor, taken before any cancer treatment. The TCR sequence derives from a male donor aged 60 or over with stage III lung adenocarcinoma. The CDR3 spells CASSVSPQGGELFF. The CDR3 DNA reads TGTGCCAGCAGTGTAAGCCCCCAGGGCGGGGAGCTGTTTTTT.